This entry lists 8 T cell receptor beta chains sequenced from one sample in a study of yellow fever vaccine responses in identical twins. TCRdb fed the RT-PCR reads into MiXCR, producing one record per CDR3 protein. Of several thousand distinct CDR3 sequences in the sample, approximately 80% were seen once. The material was T cells from blood (PBMCs), unsorted or a sorted subset (not recorded which), obtained before or after yellow fever vaccination (not recorded which). Receptors originate from a woman aged 18-30 years who received the yellow fever vaccine.

The gene calls are TRBV28 and TRBJ1-3; D gene unclear. Germline loops: CDR1 MDHEN, CDR2 SYDVKM. The CDR3 runs 12 residues. Trimming took 6 bases from V and 5 from J, leaving 8 bases between them. CDR3 sequence reads: CASSERRNTIYF. CDR3 nucleotides: TGTGCCAGCAGCGAAAGAAGAAACACCATATATTTT.

The chain employs TRBV23-1 and TRBJ2-1; 12 nucleotides match TRBD2. TRBV23-1 is classed as an ORF, of uncertain function. CDR3 length: 16 residues. V dropped 2 bases and J dropped 10; count of bases not matched to a gene: 9. Written as DNA, the CDR3 is TGCGCCAGCAGTCAACACCGTCTAGCGGGAGGGAGGGAGCAGTTCTTC. Translating gives CASSQHRLAGGREQFF.

The rearrangement links TRBV11-2 to TRBJ2-1; 7 nucleotides agree with TRBD2. Germline trimming cut 1 base from V and 0 bases from J; bases unmatched to any gene: 3. The CDR3 runs 16 residues. Germline V gene sequence: CDR1 SGHAT, CDR2 FQNNGV. CDR3 nucleotide sequence: TGTGCCAGCAGCTTAGTAGGCGGGGGCTCCTACAATGAGCAGTTCTTC. Translating gives CASSLVGGGSYNEQFF.

This sequence joins TRBV4-2 and TRBJ2-1, with 9 bases matching TRBD2. J was trimmed by 2 bases and V by 0 bases; bases with no gene match: 2. The CDR3 has 16 amino acids. The germline V gene has CDR1 LGHNA and CDR2 YNFKEQ. CDR3: CASSQEASGAYNEQFF. The CDR3 nucleotides are TGTGCCAGCAGCCAAGAGGCTAGCGGGGCCTACAATGAGCAGTTCTTC.

This sequence joins TRBV18 and TRBJ2-7, with D perhaps assigned TRBD1 or TRBD2 (5 bases each). V dropped 0 bases and J dropped 2 bases, with 14 bases sitting between them. This CDR3 spans 16 amino acids. Germline V gene lookup returns CDR1 KGHSH and CDR2 LQKENI. The CDR3 DNA sequence: TGTGCCAGCTCACCACCGGTCCGGGACGCTGCCTACGAGCAGTACTTC. It codes for CASSPPVRDAAYEQYF.

The chain is built from TRBV11-1 and TRBJ1-2; D is unclear. V was cut by 2 bases and J by 6 bases, with 4 bases left in between. Germline V gene sequence: CDR1 SGHAT, CDR2 FQDESV (reference sequence). The length of the CDR3 is 11 residues. CDR3: CASSLRDGYTF. The CDR3 DNA reads TGTGCCAGCAGCTTAAGGGATGGCTACACCTTC. The entire variable domain, with the rest obtained from reference TRBV11-1 and TRBJ1-2, is as follows: EAEVAQSPRYKITEKSQAVAFWCDPISGHATLYWYRQILGQGPELLVQFQDESVVDDSQLPKDRFSAERLKGVDSTLKIQPAELGDSAMYLCASSLRDGYTFGSGTRLTVV.

The V and J genes are TRBV4-3 and TRBJ1-5; TRBD1 matches at 8 bases. CDR3 length: 14 amino acids. CDR1 and CDR2 from the germline V gene are LGHNA and YSLEER. J lost 4 bases, V lost 4 bases, and 3 bases had no gene match. The CDR3 region has the DNA TGCGCCAGCAGCCCCCGACAGGGGAATCAGCCCCAGCATTTT. Its protein is CASSPRQGNQPQHF.

The chain links TRBV6-4 to TRBJ1-1; 8 bases agree with TRBD1. The V gene's germline CDR1 is MRHNA and CDR2 SNTAGT. The CDR3 runs to 14 residues. V was clipped by 6 bases and J by 4 bases; unmatched bases: 7. CDR3 nucleotide sequence: TGTGCCAGCAGGATGCAGGGGGCCAGCACTGAAGCTTTCTTT. Its translation: CASRMQGASTEAFF.